The 26 T cell receptor beta chains below come from one sample, sequenced in a study of blood T cells in healthy people across ages. PCR was performed a second time for roughly 7 to 12 cycles using a sample-barcoded 5' primer and a J-beta primer mix. Using its own MiXCR run on the 5' RACE reads, TCRdb lists one record per CDR3 protein. This sample yields approximately 800,000 distinct CDR3 sequences, of which roughly 35% are seen a single time; 13% belongs to the top ten. Specimen: blood. All receptors derive from a man younger than 30 in good health.

This clonotype has ten or more counts. The chain employs TRBV12-3 or TRBV12-4 and TRBJ1-2; no clear D gene. The V and J ends lost 6 bases and 2 bases respectively, with 13 bases between them. The CDR3 runs 14 residues. The CDR3 coding sequence is TGTGCCAGCAGCCAAACGGACCGGAACTATGGCTACACCTTC. Amino acid sequence: CASSQTDRNYGYTF.

The chain carries TRBV29-1 and TRBJ2-7, with D perhaps matching TRBD1 (5 bases). The DNA end is more similar to TRBJ2-5, so the J call may be wrong. Germline CDR1 is SQVTM and CDR2 is ANQGSEA. CDR3 length equals 13 residues. The CDR3 DNA reads as TGCAGCTTTCGGGCAGGGTATCAAGAGACCCAGTACTTC. Translated: CSFRAGYQETQYF.

The rearrangement uses TRBV4-2 and TRBJ2-3, with D uncertain. V lost 3 bases to trimming and J lost 3 bases, with 10 bases between them. CDR3 size: 14 residues. Looked up from germline, CDR1 is LGHNA and CDR2 is YNFKEQ. CDR3 residues: CASSQAIGTDTQYF. The CDR3 DNA is TGTGCCAGCAGCCAGGCCATTGGTACAGATACGCAGTATTTT.

The chain links TRBV10-3 to TRBJ1-1, with D perhaps TRBD1 (6 bases). Germline assignment: CDR1 ENHRY and CDR2 SYGVKD. V lost 6 bases, J lost 0 bases, and 11 bases lay in between. CDR3 length: 14 amino acids. This CDR3 is CAIREGQLNTEAFF. DNA of the CDR3: TGTGCCATCAGAGAGGGACAACTGAACACTGAAGCTTTCTTT.

The chain employs TRBV5-5 and TRBJ2-1; TRBD1 aligns across 8 bases. The germline CDR1 and CDR2 sequences are SGHKS and YYEKEE (reference sequence). V gave up 4 bases and J gave up 5 bases; unmatched junction bases: 8. This CDR3 spans 15 amino acids. CDR3 coding DNA: TGTGCCAGCAGCCCGACAGGGGCAAAAAACAATGAGCAGTTCTTC. It is translated as CASSPTGAKNNEQFF.

The chain recombines TRBV4-3 with TRBJ2-3, with D perhaps TRBD1 or TRBD2 (7 bases each). The CDR3 totals 17 residues. Per germline, CDR1 LGHNA and CDR2 YSLEER. Trimming cost V 2 bases and J 1 base, with 16 bases left between them. The CDR3 nucleotides read TGCGCCAGCAGCCAACAGGGGGGGACAGTCCGCACAGATACGCAGTATTTT. The encoded protein is CASSQQGGTVRTDTQYF.

CDR3 loop: CAWRRGIGSSYEQYF. CDR3 DNA sequence: TGTGCCTGGAGGAGGGGTATTGGGAGCTCCTACGAGCAGTACTTC. This sequence joins TRBV30 and TRBJ2-7, with D perhaps matching TRBD1 or TRBD2 (5 bases each). The germline V gene encodes CDR1 GTSNPN and CDR2 SVGIG (reference sequence). V was cut by 3 bases and J by 0 bases, with 15 bases left in between. CDR3 length: 15 residues.

This clonotype was counted at least ten times. V gene TRBV20-1 combines with J gene TRBJ2-1; D is ambiguous. The V gene's germline CDR1 is DFQATT and CDR2 SNEGSKA (reference sequence). Trimming took off 3 bases at V and 8 bases at J, with 14 bases between the two ends. CDR3 length equals 13 residues. The CDR3 nucleotides read TGCAGTGCTAGGAGAGGCGGTTCGGATGAGCAGTTCTTC. Translated, it gives CSARRGGSDEQFF.

This chain uses TRBV15 with TRBJ2-7; the D is unclear. V lost 0 bases and J 2 bases, leaving 11 bases between the germline ends. Germline values: CDR1 LNHNV, CDR2 YYDKDF (reference sequence). The CDR3 has 15 residues. CDR3 protein: CATSRDCEGTYEQYF. The CDR3, as DNA: TGTGCCACCAGCAGAGATTGCGAAGGGACCTACGAGCAGTACTTC. Using reference TRBV15 and TRBJ2-7 for the parts outside the CDR3, the full variable domain is DAMVIQNPRYQVTQFGKPVTLSCSQTLNHNVMYWYQQKSSQAPKLLFHYYDKDFNNEADTPDNFQSRRPNTSFCFLDIRSPGLGDTAMYLCATSRDCEGTYEQYFGPGTRLTVT.

The rearrangement uses TRBV4-1 and TRBJ2-7; 11 nucleotides line up with TRBD2. The germline gives CDR1 MGHRA, CDR2 YSYEKL. This CDR3 has 16 residues. The V gene end was trimmed by 1 base and the J gene end by 3 bases; junction bases not matched to a gene: 5. CDR3 nucleotides: TGCGCCAGCAGCCAAGTGGCCGGGACTAGCGGCTACGAGCAGTACTTC. This codes for CASSQVAGTSGYEQYF.

V and J are TRBV12-3 or TRBV12-4 and TRBJ2-3; maybe TRBD2 (6 bases). This CDR3 spans 12 amino acids. Trimming cost V 9 bases and J 4 bases, with 11 bases left between them. The CDR3: CASSTGADTQYF. CDR3 DNA sequence: TGTGCCAGTAGTACGGGGGCAGATACGCAGTATTTT.

V is TRBV4-3 and J is TRBJ2-6; no firm D call. V was trimmed by 0 bases and J by 0 bases, leaving 6 bases between them. The CDR3 extends over 16 amino acids. Looked up from germline, CDR1 is LGHNA and CDR2 is YSLEER. The CDR3 here is CASSQEISSGANVLTF. The CDR3 DNA reads TGCGCCAGCAGCCAAGAGATCTCCTCTGGGGCCAACGTCCTGACTTTC.

This clonotype was seen only a few times. This rearrangement joins TRBV5-1 to TRBJ2-4, with D possibly TRBD2 on 6 matching bases. The CDR3 is 14 amino acids. V lost 4 bases, J lost 6 bases, and 14 bases lay in between. The germline gives CDR1 SGHRS, CDR2 YFSETQ. CDR3 sequence: CASSPYEEGNIQYF. As DNA, the CDR3 is TGCGCCAGCAGCCCGTACGAGGAGGGAAACATTCAGTACTTC.

J is TRBJ2-1 and V is TRBV5-1, with 13 positions matching TRBD2. The V and J ends lost 0 bases and 9 bases, in that order; junction bases with no gene match: 6. This CDR3 comprises 16 residues. Germline values: CDR1 SGHRS, CDR2 YFSETQ. DNA of the CDR3: TGCGCCAGCAGCTTGGGTACTAGCGGGGGGGCCGGTGAGCAGTTCTTC. Its translation is CASSLGTSGGAGEQFF.

This sequence joins TRBV20-1 and TRBJ1-6; D might be TRBD1 (6 bases). The CDR3 runs 15 residues. V was shortened by 1 base and J by 5 bases, with 12 bases between the two germline ends. Looked up from germline, CDR1 is DFQATT and CDR2 is SNEGSKA (reference sequence). CDR3: CSARVPGQNNSPLHF. CDR3 DNA sequence: TGCAGTGCTAGAGTCCCAGGACAGAATAATTCACCCCTCCACTTT.

This clonotype has only a few counts. The chain couples TRBV7-6 to TRBJ2-1; D may be TRBD1 (7 bases). From germline, CDR1 is SGHVS and CDR2 FNYEAQ. The CDR3 totals 17 residues. Trimming removed 1 base from V and 5 bases from J, with 18 bases in between. This CDR3 is CASSLGHQGGGNNEQFF. For the CDR3, the DNA is TGTGCCAGCAGCTTAGGCCACCAGGGGGGTGGGAACAATGAGCAGTTCTTC.

The chain's CDR3 is CASNYGTSGCTDTQYF. Here the CDR3 DNA reads TGTGCCAGCAATTATGGGACTAGCGGGTGCACAGATACGCAGTATTTT. V is TRBV21-1 and J is TRBJ2-3; no DNA check was done on the table's D call, TRBD2. TRBV21-1 is annotated as a pseudogene. This CDR3 is built from 16 residues.

The chain employs TRBV12-3 or TRBV12-4 and TRBJ2-3; TRBD2 matches 8 bases. The CDR3 is 16 residues long. The ends lost 1 base at V and 2 bases at J; junction bases unmatched: 5. The DNA for the CDR3 is TGTGCCAGCAGTTTAGGCCAGCGGGGGAACACAGATACGCAGTATTTT. Translating gives CASSLGQRGNTDTQYF.

The chain is built from TRBV11-2 and TRBJ2-3, with D possibly TRBD2 on 6 matching bases. Germline loops: CDR1 SGHAT, CDR2 FQNNGV. With 4 bases removed from V and 3 bases from J, the gap between germline ends came to 17 bases. The CDR3 runs to 16 residues. Written as DNA, the CDR3 is TGTGCCAGCAGCTCTAGGCGATTAGCGGAGACAGATACGCAGTATTTT. It specifies CASSSRRLAETDTQYF.

On this clonotype itself: This may come from a read error, since a much larger clone is one base off. The CDR3 is CASSDWTGLGDEQFF. The CDR3 DNA reads TGTGCCAGCAGTGACTGGACGGGGCTGGGCGATGAGCAGTTCTTC. The chain employs TRBV6-4 and TRBJ2-1; D tentatively reads TRBD1 or TRBD2 (5 bases each). V lost 1 base to trimming and J lost 8 bases, with 15 bases between them. The germline V gene has CDR1 MRHNA and CDR2 SNTAGT. CDR3 length equals 15 residues.

The V call is TRBV21-1, the J call TRBJ2-1; TRBD1 is the table's D call, not checked against the DNA. The J call may not be correct, given that the DNA end is closer to TRBJ2-7. TRBV21-1 is tagged as a pseudogene. CDR3 length equals 16 residues. The CDR3 nucleotides are TGTGCCAGCAGCAAAGGGGACAAAGGCTCCTACAATGAGCAGTACTTC. This encodes CASSKGDKGSYNEQYF.

This clonotype was detected only a few times. The gene calls are TRBV4-2 and TRBJ2-1, with TRBD2 matching over 11 bases. The CDR3 has 20 residues. Trimming at V came to 1 base and at J to 5 bases, leaving 16 bases not matched to a gene. Germline-derived CDR1 and CDR2 are LGHNA and YNFKEQ. CDR3 nucleotide sequence: TGTGCCAGCAGCCAAGTGAGGGGGGGGGTTGGGACTAGCGGTAACAATGAGCAGTTCTTC. This encodes CASSQVRGGVGTSGNNEQFF.

J is TRBJ2-7 and V is TRBV14; 8 nucleotides agree with TRBD2. The CDR3 is made up of 14 amino acids. J lost 0 bases, V lost 4 bases, and 2 bases had no gene match. Germline values: CDR1 SGHDN, CDR2 FVKESK. The CDR3 sequence is CASSPGGYSYEQYF. The CDR3 DNA follows: TGTGCCAGCAGCCCGGGGGGGTACTCCTACGAGCAGTACTTC.

The genes are TRBV9 and TRBJ2-1, with 10 bases matching TRBD1. This CDR3 is built from 15 residues. CDR1 is SGDLS, CDR2 YYNGEE, per germline. The trim removed 3 bases at V and 6 bases at J, leaving 6 bases unmatched. The CDR3 bases are TGTGCCAGCAGCGGCCGGGACAGGGGCGGCAATGAGCAGTTCTTC. Protein product: CASSGRDRGGNEQFF.

Comments on this clonotype: The junction and the germline gene differ at one end; a read error may be behind it. The chain employs TRBV7-3 and TRBJ2-1; D unresolved. CDR1 is SGHTA and CDR2 is FQGTGA in the germline V gene. This CDR3 has 13 residues. The CDR3, as DNA: TGTGCCAGCAGATTAACCCCCAACAATGAGCAGTTCTTC. Translated: CASRLTPNNEQFF.

J is TRBJ2-1 and V is TRBV7-2; possibly TRBD1 for D (6 bases). The CDR3 is 14 residues long. V lost 1 base, J lost 10 bases, and 14 bases lay in between. Germline assignment: CDR1 SGHTA and CDR2 FQGNSA. CDR3: CASSLDPGGWEQFF. As DNA, the CDR3 is TGTGCCAGCAGCTTAGATCCTGGGGGCTGGGAGCAGTTCTTC.